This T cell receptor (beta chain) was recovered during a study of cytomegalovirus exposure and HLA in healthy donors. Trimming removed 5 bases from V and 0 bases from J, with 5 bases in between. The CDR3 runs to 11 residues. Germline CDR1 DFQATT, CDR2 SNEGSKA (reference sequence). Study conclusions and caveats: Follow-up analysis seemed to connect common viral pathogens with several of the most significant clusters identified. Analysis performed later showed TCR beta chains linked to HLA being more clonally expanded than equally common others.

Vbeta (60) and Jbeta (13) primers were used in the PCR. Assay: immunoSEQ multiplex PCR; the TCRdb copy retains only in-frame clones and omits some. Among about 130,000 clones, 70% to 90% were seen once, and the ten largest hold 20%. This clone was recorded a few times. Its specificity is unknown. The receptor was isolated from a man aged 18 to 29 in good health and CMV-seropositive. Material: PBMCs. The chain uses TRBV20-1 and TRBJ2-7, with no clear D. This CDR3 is CSAAGSYEQYF. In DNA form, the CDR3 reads TGCAGTGCTGCAGGCTCCTACGAGCAGTACTTC.